The 8 T cell receptor beta chains below all came from one sample that was sequenced in a study of cytomegalovirus exposure and HLA in healthy donors. 13 Jbeta primers and 60 Vbeta primers were used for the PCR. Assay: immunoSEQ multiplex PCR; the TCRdb copy retains only in-frame clones and omits some. Of fewer than 250,000 clones listed, about 90% are singletons. Material: PBMCs. Receptor source: a boy aged 2 to 10 in good health and CMV-seronegative.

The chain uses TRBV6-1 and TRBJ2-7, with a possible D match to TRBD2 (5 bases). Germline V lookup: CDR1 MNHNS, CDR2 SASEGT. The V end lost 5 bases, the J end lost 2 bases, and 13 bases lay between the germline ends. This CDR3 region has 14 residues. The DNA for the CDR3 is TGTGCCAGCAGTCTCCAGGACTCGGCCTACGAGCAGTACTTC. This encodes CASSLQDSAYEQYF.

The rearrangement uses TRBV7-2 and TRBJ2-5; weak D call: TRBD1 (5 bases). This CDR3 has 15 residues. Trimming removed 4 bases from V and 2 bases from J, with 14 bases in between. CDR1 SGHTA and CDR2 FQGNSA come from the germline V gene. The CDR3 DNA reads TGTGCCAGCAGCTCAAGCCTGGGGCCACAAGAGACCCAGTACTTC. Amino acids: CASSSSLGPQETQYF.

The chain couples TRBV21-1 to TRBJ1-3; the table's D gene call, TRBD1, was not cross checked with the DNA. TRBV21-1 is marked as a pseudogene. The CDR3 has 16 amino acids. CDR3 protein: CASSLDKGASGNTIYF. The DNA of the CDR3 is TGTGCCAGCAGCCTTGATAAGGGGGCCTCAGGAAACACCATATATTTT.

With regard to this clone: At one end, the junction sequence differs from germline, possibly due to a read error. The rearrangement links TRBV7-9 to TRBJ2-7, with a possible D match to TRBD2 (6 bases). Germline-derived CDR1 and CDR2 are SEHNR and FQNEAQ (reference sequence). The CDR3 totals 16 residues. The CDR3 spells CSSSFGARRAIGEQYF. CDR3 DNA: TGTTCCAGCAGCTTTGGTGCGAGGAGGGCTATAGGGGAGCAGTACTTC.

This clone has just one count. The genes are TRBV7-2 and TRBJ2-6; the match to TRBD1 covers 8 bases. The CDR3 length is 18 residues. Losses at the gene ends were 4 bases for V and 4 bases for J; bases not matched to a gene: 12. CDR1 is SGHTA, CDR2 FQGNSA, per germline. CDR3 nucleotides: TGTGCCAGCAGCTCTTACGGACAGGGTGCTTGGGGGGCCAACGTCCTGACTTTC. Translation gives CASSSYGQGAWGANVLTF.

This clone came up once. The chain is built from TRBV27 and TRBJ2-7, with 9 bases that match TRBD1. CDR3 length equals 14 residues. Per the germline V gene, CDR1 is MNHEY and CDR2 is SMNVEV (reference sequence). Trimming removed 6 bases from V and 6 bases from J; junction bases left unmatched: 9. Here the CDR3 reads CASSKQGAELEQYF. For the CDR3, the DNA is TGTGCCAGCAGCAAACAGGGGGCTGAACTCGAGCAGTACTTC.

The chain combines TRBV29-1 with TRBJ2-5, with TRBD1 matching over 12 bases. V gave up 5 bases and J gave up 5 bases; unmatched junction bases: 6. Germline loops: CDR1 SQVTM, CDR2 ANQGSEA. CDR3 length equals 14 residues. The CDR3 DNA reads TGCAGCGTTACCGGGACAGGGGGCGGGGAGACCCAGTACTTC. Protein product: CSVTGTGGGETQYF. Using reference TRBV29-1 and TRBJ2-5 for the parts outside the CDR3, the full variable domain is SAVISQKPSRDICQRGTSLTIQCQVDSQVTMMFWYRQQPGQSLTLIATANQGSEATYESGFVIDKFPISRPNLTFSTLTVSNMSPEDSSIYLCSVTGTGGGETQYFGPGTRLLVL.

V gene TRBV19 combines with J gene TRBJ1-1, with D perhaps matching TRBD1 (5 bases). Germline assignment: CDR1 LNHDA and CDR2 SQIVND (reference sequence). The CDR3 is made up of 14 amino acids. The V end lost 3 bases, the J end lost 3 bases, and 11 bases lay between the germline ends. The CDR3 bases are TGTGCCAGTAGTATGCCGGGGGGGTACACTGAAGCTTTCTTT. Amino acids: CASSMPGGYTEAFF.